The 30 T cell receptor beta chains below come from one sample, sequenced in a study of blood T cell repertoires in COVID-19. Sequencing used immunoSEQ multiplex PCR; TCRdb keeps in-frame clones, though not all of them. The data hold about 160,000 clones, with around 80% observed a single time. The specimen was PBMCs or T cells enriched from blood (not recorded which). These receptors were taken from a woman in her forties or fifties in a cohort exposed to, infected with or recovered from COVID-19 (not recorded which).

The chain joins TRBV2 to TRBJ2-7; TRBD2 agrees at 11 bases. The germline gives CDR1 SNHLY, CDR2 FYNNEI. The CDR3 contains 14 residues. J was trimmed by 6 bases and V by 4 bases; bases with no gene match: 5. The CDR3 is CASSGLAGGGEQYF. CDR3 sequence (DNA): TGTGCCAGCAGTGGGCTAGCGGGAGGAGGCGAGCAGTACTTC.

V usage is TRBV6-5 and J usage is TRBJ2-2; 10 positions match TRBD1. Germline V gene sequence: CDR1 MNHEY, CDR2 SVGAGI. This CDR3 region has 16 residues. V lost 0 bases and J lost 9; bases outside the gene matches: 7. The CDR3 sequence: CASSYSLRQGARELFF. CDR3 DNA: TGTGCCAGCAGTTACTCGCTGAGACAGGGGGCCCGGGAGCTGTTTTTT.

The V gene is TRBV15, the J gene TRBJ1-1; the D is unclear. CDR1 is LNHNV, CDR2 YYDKDF, per germline (reference sequence). The V end lost 3 bases, the J end lost 5 bases, and 10 bases lay between the germline ends. CDR3 length equals 13 residues. The CDR3 loop reads CATSRAGGTEAFF. The CDR3 DNA sequence: TGTGCCACCAGCAGGGCAGGAGGGACTGAAGCTTTCTTT.

This chain links TRBV12-3 or TRBV12-4 with TRBJ2-7; perhaps TRBD1 as D (5 bases). This CDR3 has 13 amino acids. The ends were cut back, 6 bases at V and 3 bases at J, with 12 bases in the middle. The CDR3 DNA follows: TGTGCCAGCAGGCCGACAGACGACTACGAGCAGTACTTC. This translates into CASRPTDDYEQYF.

This rearrangement joins TRBV18 to TRBJ1-2; 7 bases are a match to TRBD1. CDR1 KGHSH and CDR2 LQKENI come from the germline V gene. The CDR3 spans 15 residues. The J segment lost 0 bases and the V segment lost 2 bases, leaving 3 bases of the junction unmatched. CDR3 sequence: CASSPNRGTNYGYTF. The CDR3, as DNA: TGTGCCAGCTCACCAAACAGGGGAACTAACTATGGCTACACCTTC.

The rearrangement links TRBV27 to TRBJ2-5, with TRBD1 matching over 9 bases. V lost 5 bases to trimming and J lost 5 bases; unmatched junction nucleotides: 3. CDR1 MNHEY and CDR2 SMNVEV come from the germline V gene (reference sequence). The CDR3 runs to 13 residues. For the CDR3, the DNA is TGTGCCAGCAGTCCCGGACAGGGGGAGACCCAGTACTTC. Translating it yields CASSPGQGETQYF.

V usage is TRBV10-3 and J usage is TRBJ1-4; a possible D gene is TRBD1 (5 bases). Trimming cost V 4 bases and J 2 bases, with 11 bases left between them. Germline CDR1 ENHRY, CDR2 SYGVKD. This CDR3 region has 15 residues. The CDR3 sequence: CAISGGDSTNEKLFF. The CDR3 DNA sequence: TGTGCCATCAGTGGGGGCGACAGCACTAATGAAAAACTGTTTTTT.

This clone was detected only once. The chain couples TRBV5-1 to TRBJ2-2, with a tentative D call TRBD1 (6 bases). Germline loops: CDR1 SGHRS, CDR2 YFSETQ. The CDR3 covers 16 residues. Trimming shortened V by 2 bases and J by 5 bases, and 16 bases separated the two germline ends. This chain's CDR3 is CASSFFGQTHTGELFF. The CDR3 DNA follows: TGCGCCAGCAGCTTCTTCGGACAGACCCATACCGGGGAGCTGTTTTTT.

This rearrangement joins TRBV4-1 to TRBJ1-5; D remains ambiguous. This CDR3 contains 15 residues. Trimming pared 6 bases from V and 0 bases from J, leaving 12 bases between. Germline-derived CDR1 and CDR2 are MGHRA and YSYEKL. Written as DNA, the CDR3 is TGCGCCAGCAGGGAGGGAACGCATAGCAATCAGCCCCAGCATTTT. This sequence encodes CASREGTHSNQPQHF.

This sequence joins TRBV7-6 and TRBJ1-2, with D possibly TRBD1 on 5 matching bases. V lost 0 bases, J lost 4 bases, and 18 bases lay in between. Germline V gene lookup returns CDR1 SGHVS and CDR2 FNYEAQ. The CDR3 has 17 residues. This chain's CDR3 is CASSLAGGADSGYGYTF. CDR3 sequence (DNA): TGTGCCAGCAGCTTAGCGGGAGGGGCGGATTCTGGCTATGGCTACACCTTC.

The V gene is TRBV6-1, the J gene TRBJ2-2; D perhaps matches TRBD2 (6 bases). Trimming left V 3 bases short and J 0 bases short, with 11 bases between. The length of the CDR3 is 16 residues. Germline V lookup: CDR1 MNHNS, CDR2 SASEGT. The CDR3: CASSDPGLANTGELFF. CDR3 sequence (DNA): TGTGCCAGCAGTGACCCGGGACTGGCGAACACCGGGGAGCTGTTTTTT.

V is TRBV10-2 and J is TRBJ2-3, with 10 bases lining up with TRBD2. In germline, CDR1 is WSHSY, CDR2 SAAADI. This CDR3 has 14 amino acids. Germline trimming cut 6 bases from V and 0 bases from J; bases unmatched to any gene: 0. CDR3 loop: CASRLAGSTDTQYF. DNA of the CDR3: TGCGCCAGCAGACTAGCGGGGAGCACAGATACGCAGTATTTT.

The V call is TRBV10-3, the J call TRBJ2-1; 12 positions match TRBD2. V lost 6 bases to trimming and J lost 4 bases; unmatched junction nucleotides: 7. Germline lookup yields CDR1 ENHRY and CDR2 SYGVKD. This CDR3 has 16 amino acids. CDR3 residues: CAISLAGGEGYNEQFF. CDR3 bases: TGTGCCATCAGCCTAGCGGGAGGGGAGGGGTACAATGAGCAGTTCTTC.

In its sample, this clone was seen a few times. The rearrangement joins TRBV10-3 to TRBJ1-4; 8 bases fit TRBD1. The ends lost 5 bases at V and 5 bases at J; junction bases unmatched: 4. The CDR3 has 14 amino acids. The germline CDR1 and CDR2 sequences are ENHRY and SYGVKD. CDR3: CAISRDRKNEKLFF. The CDR3, as DNA: TGTGCCATCAGTCGGGACAGGAAAAATGAAAAACTGTTTTTT.

The genes are TRBV4-1 and TRBJ2-5; D gene ambiguous. Between the trimmed V and J ends, which lost 0 bases and 3 bases, there was a span of 8 bases. Germline loops: CDR1 MGHRA, CDR2 YSYEKL. The CDR3 is 14 residues long. As DNA, the CDR3 is TGCGCCAGCAGCCAAGATACAGCAAAAGAGACCCAGTACTTC. Protein product: CASSQDTAKETQYF.

The chain employs TRBV9 and TRBJ2-3; the D gene is possibly TRBD2 (7 bases). Germline CDR1 and CDR2: SGDLS and YYNGEE. With 5 bases removed from V and 1 base from J, the gap between germline ends came to 8 bases. The CDR3 totals 13 residues. CDR3 in amino acids: CASRGGGTDTQYF. CDR3 bases: TGTGCCAGCAGAGGGGGGGGCACAGATACGCAGTATTTT.

CDR3: CSASNPSSGRNYNEQFF. CDR3 nucleotide sequence: TGCAGTGCGAGTAACCCAAGTAGCGGAAGAAACTACAATGAGCAGTTCTTC. This chain links TRBV20-1 with TRBJ2-1; D is possibly TRBD2 (6 bases). The V end was cut by 6 bases, the J end by 3 bases, with 24 bases between. Germline CDR1 reads DFQATT; CDR2 reads SNEGSKA (reference sequence). The CDR3 consists of 17 residues.

The V and J genes are TRBV7-3 and TRBJ2-7, with 8 nucleotides matching TRBD2. This CDR3 is 13 amino acids long. The V gene end was trimmed by 3 bases and the J gene end by 6 bases; junction bases not matched to a gene: 4. CDR1 and CDR2 (germline): SGHTA, FQGTGA. The CDR3 reads CASSFGLAGEQYF. The CDR3 bases are TGTGCCAGCAGCTTCGGACTAGCTGGCGAGCAGTACTTC.

The chain carries TRBV7-9 and TRBJ1-1; possible D gene TRBD1, 6 bases. The CDR3 extends over 13 amino acids. Per germline, CDR1 SEHNR and CDR2 FQNEAQ (reference sequence). V was clipped by 6 bases and J by 1 base, with 9 bases between them. The CDR3 nucleotides read TGTGCCAGCAGAGGACAGCAGAACACTGAAGCTTTCTTT. Encoded protein: CASRGQQNTEAFF.

The chain couples TRBV18 to TRBJ1-4, with 8 bases identical to TRBD1. The junction had 9 bases not matched to a gene; V was cut back by 2 bases and J by 7 bases. The CDR3 is 16 amino acids. The germline V gene encodes CDR1 KGHSH and CDR2 LQKENI. The CDR3 loop is CASSPDGTGFSEKLFF. For the CDR3, the DNA is TGTGCCAGCTCACCAGACGGGACAGGTTTTTCTGAAAAACTGTTTTTT.

The chain recombines TRBV20-1 with TRBJ2-1; no reliable D call. The germline gives CDR1 DFQATT, CDR2 SNEGSKA (reference sequence). V was clipped by 6 bases and J by 13 bases, with 13 bases between them. The CDR3 sequence is 10 residues long. The chain's CDR3 is CSAIGASQFF. The CDR3 bases are TGCAGTGCCATAGGAGCGTCCCAGTTCTTC.

The sample holds a few counts of this clone. The chain links TRBV15 to TRBJ2-2; 7 bases match TRBD2. Trimming removed 10 bases from V and 5 bases from J; junction bases left unmatched: 10. Germline CDR1 reads LNHNV; CDR2 reads YYDKDF (reference sequence). This CDR3 region has 14 residues. CDR3 in amino acids: CAITAGAGTGELFF. In DNA, the CDR3 is TGTGCCATTACGGCCGGAGCGGGGACCGGGGAGCTGTTTTTT.

V is TRBV9 and J is TRBJ1-1; 7 positions agree with TRBD1. This CDR3 region has 16 residues. CDR1 and CDR2 from the germline V gene are SGDLS and YYNGEE. V dropped 1 base and J dropped 3; count of bases not matched to a gene: 9. The CDR3 region has the DNA TGTGCCAGCAGCGTACACACGACAGGGCTCGACACTGAAGCTTTCTTT. Its protein product is CASSVHTTGLDTEAFF.

The rearrangement links TRBV12-3 or TRBV12-4 to TRBJ1-1; weak D call: TRBD1 (5 bases). With 1 base removed from V and 11 bases from J, the gap between germline ends came to 14 bases. The CDR3 is 13 residues long. CDR3 coding DNA: TGTGCCAGCAGTTTAGGACAGACCAATAAGGCTTTCTTT. Its translation: CASSLGQTNKAFF.

The chain carries TRBV15 and TRBJ1-6; 9 bases are shared with TRBD1. V lost 0 bases to trimming and J lost 7 bases; unmatched junction nucleotides: 4. Germline values: CDR1 LNHNV, CDR2 YYDKDF (reference sequence). This CDR3 is built from 16 residues. The DNA for the CDR3 is TGTGCCACCAGCAGAGAGGTGGACAGGGGAAATTCACCCCTCCACTTT. Translated, it gives CATSREVDRGNSPLHF.

The chain uses TRBV15 and TRBJ2-1; D not certain. Germline CDR1 LNHNV, CDR2 YYDKDF (reference sequence). Trimming removed 0 bases at V and 8 bases at J, with 14 bases between. This CDR3 is built from 15 residues. The DNA of the CDR3 is TGTGCCACCAGCAGAGACAGGAACGGATTGGATGAGCAGTTCTTC. Its translation is CATSRDRNGLDEQFF.

V and J are TRBV29-1 and TRBJ2-7; possible D gene TRBD2, 6 bases. Trimming took 5 bases from V and 3 from J, leaving 11 bases between them. This CDR3 is built from 12 residues. Germline lookup yields CDR1 SQVTM and CDR2 ANQGSEA. CDR3 coding DNA: TGCAGCGTTATGAGGGGAGGCTACGAGCAGTACTTC. Amino acids: CSVMRGGYEQYF.

The genes are TRBV6-5 and TRBJ2-7; a weak D match, TRBD2 (5 bases). The CDR3 is made up of 15 amino acids. The germline V gene has CDR1 MNHEY and CDR2 SVGAGI. V was cut by 2 bases and J by 3 bases, with 14 bases left in between. CDR3 nucleotide sequence: TGTGCCAGCAGTTACGCGAGGGTATCCAACTACGAGCAGTACTTC. Protein: CASSYARVSNYEQYF.

In this sample, this clone turned up once. V is TRBV28 and J is TRBJ2-7, with unresolved D. V shed 3 bases and J shed 3 bases, with 12 bases lying between them. CDR1 and CDR2 from the germline V gene are MDHEN and SYDVKM. This CDR3 contains 14 residues. As DNA, the CDR3 is TGTGCCAGCAGTTTGGGTGGGCCCAACTACGAGCAGTACTTC. The encoded protein is CASSLGGPNYEQYF.

The chain links TRBV23-1 to TRBJ2-1; 9 bases fit TRBD1. TRBV23-1 is flagged as an ORF with uncertain function. This CDR3 comprises 19 residues. The trim removed 5 bases at V and 0 bases at J, leaving 14 bases unmatched. The CDR3 DNA is TGCGCCAGCAGTAAGAGGATATACAACAGGGGGCTCTCCTACAATGAGCAGTTCTTC. This gives the protein CASSKRIYNRGLSYNEQFF.